This passage covers 24 T cell receptor beta chains from one sample sequenced in a study of shared clonotypes between healthy human individuals. Sequenced by immunoSEQ multiplex PCR; TCRdb stores in-frame clones only, minus some. Here the sample spans approximately 1,500,000 clones, 96% being singletons. The sequenced sample consisted of naive CD4+ T cells sorted from blood. The sample's subset: CD45RA+ positively selected. The receptor source for this set is a man aged 25-40 years in good health.

V gene TRBV5-1 combines with J gene TRBJ2-3; 7 bases are shared with TRBD1. This CDR3 region has 16 residues. Trimming at V came to 7 bases and at J to 2 bases, leaving 13 bases not matched to a gene. The V gene's germline CDR1 is SGHRS and CDR2 YFSETQ. Here the CDR3 DNA reads TGCGCCAGCGTCCCGGGACAGCTTACTATCACAGATACGCAGTATTTT. Amino acids: CASVPGQLTITDTQYF. Based on the CDR3 plus reference TRBV5-1 and TRBJ2-3, the full variable domain is KAGVTQTPRYLIKTRGQQVTLSCSPISGHRSVSWYQQTPGQGLQFLFEYFSETQRNKGNFPGRFSGRQFSNSRSEMNVSTLELGDSALYLCASVPGQLTITDTQYFGPGTRLTVL.

The chain has TRBV18 and TRBJ2-7; 9 bases are shared with TRBD1. The ends lost 0 bases at V and 5 bases at J; junction bases unmatched: 5. The CDR3 consists of 15 residues. The V gene's germline CDR1 is KGHSH and CDR2 LQKENI. The CDR3, as DNA: TGTGCCAGCTCACCACCGGGACAGGGTGGGCACGAGCAGTACTTC. Its protein product is CASSPPGQGGHEQYF.

Turning to this clone: Other DNA variants within this sample encode the same CDR3. CDR3 protein: CASSLRGLGETQYF. The DNA of the CDR3 is TGTGCCAGCAGCTTGAGGGGCCTAGGGGAGACCCAGTACTTC. The J gene is TRBJ2-5, the V gene TRBV7-6, with D perhaps assigned TRBD1 or TRBD2 (5 bases each). This CDR3 is built from 14 residues. V lost 3 bases, J lost 5 bases, and 13 bases lay in between. Per the germline V gene, CDR1 is SGHVS and CDR2 is FNYEAQ. Full variable domain (outside the CDR3, taken from reference TRBV7-6 and TRBJ2-5): GAGVSQSPRYKVTKRGQDVALRCDPISGHVSLYWYRQALGQGPEFLTYFNYEAQQDKSGLPNDRFSAERPEGSISTLTIQRTEQRDSAMYRCASSLRGLGETQYFGPGTRLLVL.

This chain connects TRBV7-8 to TRBJ1-3; TRBD1 might be the D (5 bases). This CDR3 comprises 15 residues. Deletions cut 5 bases from V and 0 bases from J, with 11 bases between. CDR1 and CDR2 (germline): SGHVS, FQNEAQ. The CDR3 is CASSPRQSSGNTIYF. The CDR3 region has the DNA TGTGCCAGCAGCCCCCGACAGTCCTCTGGAAACACCATATATTTT.

V gene TRBV28 combines with J gene TRBJ2-3; 11 bases match TRBD2. This CDR3 spans 19 amino acids. J was trimmed by 4 bases and V by 2 bases; bases with no gene match: 14. CDR1 is MDHEN and CDR2 is SYDVKM in the germline V gene. CDR3 amino acids: CASSLLAGGKSRRADTQYF. CDR3 bases: TGTGCCAGCAGTTTACTAGCGGGAGGAAAGAGTAGGCGAGCAGATACGCAGTATTTT. The whole variable domain, filled in from reference TRBV28 and TRBJ2-3, reads DVKVTQSSRYLVKRTGEKVFLECVQDMDHENMFWYRQDPGLGLRLIYFSYDVKMKEKGDIPEGYSVSREKKERFSLILESASTNQTSMYLCASSLLAGGKSRRADTQYFGPGTRLTVL.

The chain links TRBV4-3 to TRBJ2-3, with no clear D. V was shortened by 5 bases and J by 1 base, with 7 bases between the two germline ends. The CDR3 covers 13 residues. Germline CDR1 and CDR2: LGHNA and YSLEER. CDR3 in amino acids: CASSARRTDTQYF. CDR3 DNA: TGCGCCAGCAGCGCGCGGCGCACAGATACGCAGTATTTT.

The rearrangement uses TRBV4-2 and TRBJ1-1; D not certain. The germline V gene encodes CDR1 LGHNA and CDR2 YNFKEQ. This CDR3 comprises 18 residues. V lost 4 bases and J lost 4, with 25 bases in between. DNA for the CDR3: TGTGCCAGCAGCCCTCGCTCGCGATTGATATCCGTGGGCACTGAAGCTTTCTTT. Translating gives CASSPRSRLISVGTEAFF.

In its sample, this clone was seen once. V is TRBV28 and J is TRBJ1-2; D is perhaps TRBD1 (6 bases). This CDR3 contains 13 residues. V dropped 1 base and J dropped 5 bases, with 8 bases sitting between them. Germline V gives CDR1 MDHEN, CDR2 SYDVKM. DNA of the CDR3: TGTGCCAGCAGTTTATACAGGGAGTATGGCTACACCTTC. This encodes CASSLYREYGYTF.

In its sample, this clone was seen once. The rearrangement uses TRBV27 and TRBJ1-1; D remains ambiguous. V lost 4 bases, J lost 2 bases, and 14 bases lay in between. The germline gives CDR1 MNHEY, CDR2 SMNVEV (reference sequence). The CDR3 runs to 15 residues. Here the CDR3 reads CASSSPSGGNTEAFF. The CDR3 DNA is TGTGCCAGCAGTTCCCCTTCAGGCGGAAACACTGAAGCTTTCTTT.

The chain couples TRBV5-1 to TRBJ2-1; 11 bases line up with TRBD2. Germline V gives CDR1 SGHRS, CDR2 YFSETQ. J gave up 4 bases and V 4 bases, and 10 bases lay outside the gene matches. The CDR3 extends over 17 amino acids. This CDR3 reads CASSTPPGTSGYNEQFF. In DNA, the CDR3 is TGCGCCAGCAGCACCCCTCCCGGGACTAGCGGTTACAATGAGCAGTTCTTC.

J is TRBJ2-7 and V is TRBV29-1; weak D call: TRBD2 (5 bases). V lost 6 bases and J lost 1, with 22 bases in between. Per the germline V gene, CDR1 is SQVTM and CDR2 is ANQGSEA. This CDR3 has 16 residues. CDR3 nucleotides: TGCAGCGTCTACTATCGGGATACTAGAGGGTCCTACGAGCAGTACTTC. Protein sequence: CSVYYRDTRGSYEQYF.

J is TRBJ2-2 and V is TRBV7-8; 14 bases fit TRBD2. Germline V lookup: CDR1 SGHVS, CDR2 FQNEAQ. J gave up 2 bases and V 5 bases, and 10 bases lay outside the gene matches. This CDR3 has 19 amino acids. The CDR3 sequence is CASSLRGLAGALNTGELFF. DNA for the CDR3: TGTGCCAGCAGCCTACGGGGACTAGCGGGAGCCCTAAACACCGGGGAGCTGTTTTTT.

The rearrangement joins TRBV18 to TRBJ2-7; the D gene is possibly TRBD2 (6 bases). There are 14 residues in the CDR3. In germline, CDR1 is KGHSH, CDR2 LQKENI. V was pared by 0 bases and J by 3 bases, with 9 bases between. The CDR3 DNA follows: TGTGCCAGCTCACCACCGGGACTCATCTACGAGCAGTACTTC. It specifies CASSPPGLIYEQYF. Supplemented by reference TRBV18 and TRBJ2-7, the full variable domain reads NAGVMQNPRHLVRRRGQEARLRCSPMKGHSHVYWYRQLPEEGLKFMVYLQKENIIDESGMPKERFSAEFPKEGPSILRIQQVVRGDSAAYFCASSPPGLIYEQYFGPGTRLTVT.

This chain links TRBV5-4 with TRBJ2-2; 13 nucleotides line up with TRBD2. J was trimmed by 6 bases and V by 2 bases; bases with no gene match: 4. CDR1 is SGHNT and CDR2 is YYREEE in the germline V gene (reference sequence). CDR3 length: 16 amino acids. In nucleotides, the CDR3 is TGTGCCAGCAGCTTCCTACTAGCGGGAGGGCCCGGGGAGCTGTTTTTT. The encoded protein is CASSFLLAGGPGELFF.

The V call is TRBV7-9, the J call TRBJ1-5; unclear D gene. CDR3 length: 13 amino acids. Trimming pared 1 base from V and 5 bases from J, leaving 6 bases between. The germline gives CDR1 SEHNR, CDR2 FQNEAQ (reference sequence). This CDR3 is CASSLGNYQPQHF. CDR3 coding DNA: TGTGCCAGCAGCTTAGGGAACTATCAGCCCCAGCATTTT.

Remarks on this clone: Other DNA sequences within the sample encode an identical CDR3. The chain has TRBV6-5 and TRBJ2-3, with D possibly matching TRBD2 (5 bases). The germline V gene encodes CDR1 MNHEY and CDR2 SVGAGI. V gave up 2 bases and J gave up 1 base, with 10 bases separating them. This CDR3 comprises 15 residues. CDR3 amino acids: CASSYRGTGTDTQYF. Here the CDR3 DNA reads TGTGCCAGCAGTTACCGGGGTACGGGCACAGATACGCAGTATTTT.

A word on this clone: This sample also contains other DNA sequences that code for the same CDR3. The chain is built from TRBV5-1 and TRBJ2-5; D remains unclear. CDR3 length: 13 amino acids. The germline CDR1 and CDR2 sequences are SGHRS and YFSETQ. V gave up 2 bases and J gave up 1 base, with 6 bases separating them. CDR3 protein: CASSFRRQETQYF. CDR3 in DNA: TGCGCCAGCAGCTTCAGGCGCCAAGAGACCCAGTACTTC.

This chain links TRBV12-5 with TRBJ2-1, with 8 bases aligning to TRBD2. The V gene end was trimmed by 1 base and the J gene end by 4 bases; junction bases not matched to a gene: 3. The CDR3 totals 15 residues. Germline values: CDR1 LGHNT, CDR2 FRNRAP. The CDR3 nucleotides read TGTGCTAGTGGTTTGGGTAGCGGGACATACAATGAGCAGTTCTTC. This codes for CASGLGSGTYNEQFF. The full variable domain, in which reference TRBV12-5 and TRBJ2-1 provide the parts outside the CDR3, is DARVTQTPRHKVTEMGQEVTMRCQPILGHNTVFWYRQTMMQGLELLAYFRNRAPLDDSGMPKDRFSAEMPDATLATLKIQPSEPRDSAVYFCASGLGSGTYNEQFFGPGTRLTVL.

This chain connects TRBV30 to TRBJ2-4; TRBD1 might be the D (6 bases). The length of the CDR3 is 13 residues. The germline V gene has CDR1 GTSNPN and CDR2 SVGIG (reference sequence). Trimming stripped 1 base from V and 7 bases from J, with 11 bases between. This chain's CDR3 is CAWSGGLQNIQYF. CDR3 coding DNA: TGTGCCTGGAGTGGGGGGCTTCAGAACATTCAGTACTTC.

The chain combines TRBV7-2 with TRBJ2-1; unclear D gene. The CDR3 loop spans 12 amino acids. The germline CDR1 and CDR2 sequences are SGHTA and FQGNSA. Trimming removed 10 bases at V and 6 bases at J, with 13 bases between. The CDR3 region is CATTSPPNEQFF. The CDR3 bases are TGTGCCACCACATCCCCCCCCAATGAGCAGTTCTTC. Supplemented by reference TRBV7-2 and TRBJ2-1, the full variable domain reads GAGVSQSPSNKVTEKGKDVELRCDPISGHTALYWYRQSLGQGLEFLIYFQGNSAPDKSGLPSDRFSAERTGGSVSTLTIQRTQQEDSAVYLCATTSPPNEQFFGPGTRLTVL.

The chain carries TRBV19 and TRBJ1-5; TRBD1 matches 7 bases. With 6 bases clipped from V and 1 base from J, the junction kept 9 bases outside the gene matches. The CDR3 extends over 16 amino acids. CDR1 and CDR2 (germline): LNHDA, SQIVND (reference sequence). CDR3 in DNA: TGTGCCAGTAGCGACCTCGGGACAGTGAGCAATCAGCCCCAGCATTTT. The encoded protein is CASSDLGTVSNQPQHF.

The chain combines TRBV29-1 with TRBJ2-7; the D gene is possibly TRBD1 (6 bases). Trimming took off 4 bases at V and 6 bases at J, with 13 bases between the two ends. Germline V CDR1 and CDR2: SQVTM, ANQGSEA. The CDR3 length is 12 residues. This chain's CDR3 is CSVGGTWAEQYF. The CDR3 nucleotides read TGCAGCGTTGGGGGGACATGGGCCGAGCAGTACTTC.

This rearrangement joins TRBV18 to TRBJ2-1, with TRBD2 as a possible D gene (6 bases). The V gene lost 5 bases and the J gene lost 9 bases, with 14 bases spanning the gap. Germline V gene sequence: CDR1 KGHSH, CDR2 LQKENI. CDR3 size: 13 residues. The DNA of the CDR3 is TGTGCCAGCTCAGACCTCGGGGGAACTGAGCAGTTCTTC. It translates to CASSDLGGTEQFF.

The chain couples TRBV7-9 to TRBJ1-5, with a weak D call TRBD1 (5 bases). Between the trimmed V and J ends, which lost 3 bases and 3 bases, there was a span of 24 bases. Germline values: CDR1 SEHNR, CDR2 FQNEAQ (reference sequence). This CDR3 is built from 19 residues. This CDR3 is CASSFFVSDRSGSNQPQHF. The CDR3 DNA sequence: TGTGCCAGCAGCTTTTTTGTCTCAGACAGATCAGGGTCCAATCAGCCCCAGCATTTT. Drawing the rest from reference TRBV7-9 and TRBJ1-5, the complete variable domain is DTGVSQNPRHKITKRGQNVTFRCDPISEHNRLYWYRQTLGQGPEFLTYFQNEAQLEKSRLLSDRFSAERPKGSFSTLEIQRTEQGDSAMYLCASSFFVSDRSGSNQPQHFGDGTRLSIL.